Shown below are 9 T cell receptor beta chains from a single sample sequenced in a study of spatial heterogeneity in lung cancer. TCRdb re-called the 5' RACE reads with MiXCR, one entry per CDR3 protein. The sample shows 20,000 to 30,000 distinct CDR3 sequences, 9.7% of them seen only once. The sample's time point: blood at routine non-recurrence follow-up after resection. The sequencing here drew on PBMCs, taken at follow-up. These receptors originate from a male donor with early-stage non-small cell lung cancer.

This chain connects TRBV20-1 to TRBJ2-1, with 9 bases lining up with TRBD2. The CDR3 is made up of 15 amino acids. V trimming: 0 bases; J trimming: 2 bases; junction bases outside the gene matches: 2. The germline V gene has CDR1 DFQATT and CDR2 SNEGSKA (reference sequence). The CDR3 here is CSARDPSGAYNEQFF. CDR3 DNA: TGCAGTGCTAGAGACCCTAGCGGGGCCTACAATGAGCAGTTCTTC.

Within the sample, this clonotype is medium-sized. V gene TRBV5-5 combines with J gene TRBJ1-1; possibly TRBD1 for D (5 bases). This CDR3 region has 13 residues. CDR1 and CDR2 (germline): SGHKS, YYEKEE (reference sequence). The ends were cut back, 6 bases at V and 0 bases at J, with 9 bases in the middle. CDR3 protein: CASNGDLNTEAFF. CDR3 in DNA: TGTGCCAGCAATGGGGACTTGAACACTGAAGCTTTCTTT.

This clonotype showed up many times. The chain links TRBV6-5 to TRBJ2-3; D not resolved. The CDR3 is 14 residues long. The V and J ends lost 2 bases and 2 bases respectively, with 8 bases between them. Germline V gene lookup returns CDR1 MNHEY and CDR2 SVGAGI. The CDR3 bases are TGTGCCAGCAGTTACACTTATGCCACAGATACGCAGTATTTT. Translation: CASSYTYATDTQYF.

On this clonotype: A much larger clone differs by one base, so this may be a read error. This sequence joins TRBV10-3 and TRBJ2-2; TRBD1 aligns across 11 bases. Germline CDR1 ENHRY, CDR2 SYGVKD. The V gene end was trimmed by 11 bases and the J gene end by 9 bases; junction bases not matched to a gene: 11. CDR3 length: 14 residues. The CDR3 DNA follows: TGTGCCTTCAACCCGGGACAGGGGGACAGGGAGCTGTTTTTT. Translation: CAFNPGQGDRELFF.

This clonotype was detected a few times. The CDR3 loop reads CSVRTENTEAFF. DNA for the CDR3: TGCAGCGTGAGGACAGAGAACACTGAAGCTTTCTTT. The gene calls are TRBV29-1 and TRBJ1-1, with D maybe TRBD1 (6 bases). V gave up 6 bases and J gave up 1 base, with 9 bases separating them. Germline assignment: CDR1 SQVTM and CDR2 ANQGSEA. The CDR3 has 12 residues.

This chain connects TRBV7-2 to TRBJ2-5, with D perhaps matching TRBD1 or TRBD2 (7 bases each). CDR3 length: 17 residues. Trimming stripped 5 bases from V and 4 bases from J, with 23 bases between. CDR1 is SGHTA, CDR2 FQGNSA, per germline. DNA of the CDR3: TGTGCCAGCAGCCCATGGGACAGAGAGGGGGGGCGAGAGACCCAGTACTTC. It specifies CASSPWDREGGRETQYF.

The J gene is TRBJ2-2, the V gene TRBV5-1, with 7 bases aligning to TRBD1. CDR1 and CDR2 from the germline V gene are SGHRS and YFSETQ. Germline trimming cut 2 bases from V and 8 bases from J; bases unmatched to any gene: 6. CDR3 length: 14 amino acids. The chain's CDR3 is CASSFGTAEGELFF. In nucleotides, the CDR3 is TGCGCCAGCAGCTTCGGGACAGCCGAGGGGGAGCTGTTTTTT. Full variable domain (missing parts from reference TRBV5-1 and TRBJ2-2): KAGVTQTPRYLIKTRGQQVTLSCSPISGHRSVSWYQQTPGQGLQFLFEYFSETQRNKGNFPGRFSGRQFSNSRSEMNVSTLELGDSALYLCASSFGTAEGELFFGEGSRLTVL.

This chain links TRBV20-1 with TRBJ1-6; D is ambiguous. Germline V lookup: CDR1 DFQATT, CDR2 SNEGSKA (reference sequence). V lost 6 bases, J lost 2 bases, and 14 bases lay in between. The CDR3 extends over 15 amino acids. The CDR3 loop reads CSASRATTYNSPLHF. The CDR3, as DNA: TGCAGTGCATCCCGGGCTACCACCTATAATTCACCCCTCCACTTT.

The table lists this clonotype with a few counts. V usage is TRBV7-2 and J usage is TRBJ2-2; 10 bases line up with TRBD2. Germline V CDR1 and CDR2: SGHTA, FQGNSA. This CDR3 has 18 residues. V trimming: 5 bases; J trimming: 7 bases; junction bases outside the gene matches: 16. The CDR3 sequence: CASSALLAGEPGGGELFF. The CDR3 nucleotides are TGTGCCAGCAGCGCACTTCTAGCGGGGGAGCCCGGAGGCGGGGAGCTGTTTTTT.